This TCR beta chain was retrieved from a study of T cells after yellow fever vaccination. The CDR3 contains 15 residues. Germline assignment: CDR1 LGHDT and CDR2 YNNKEL (reference sequence). The junction had 9 bases not matched to a gene; V was cut back by 4 bases and J by 4 bases. A single record per CDR3 protein comes from TCRdb applying MiXCR to the 5' RACE reads. The top ten hold around 17% of the sample, which has about 320,000 distinct CDR3 sequences, roughly 7% seen once. This clonotype was counted between two and nine times. The antigen is unknown. Study observations and caveats: Abundant clonotypes from the bulk population could have been carried over as contaminants into FACS-sorted repertoires.

Material: PBMCs, obtained more than 40 days after the first yellow fever vaccination. This TCR was sampled from a man aged 18 to 35 who received the YFV17D yellow fever vaccine. The gene calls are TRBV3-1 and TRBJ1-2, with 7 bases identical to TRBD1. The DNA for the CDR3 is TGTGCCAGCAGCCCCAAGGGGGCAGGGGCCTATGGCTACACCTTC. This encodes CASSPKGAGAYGYTF.